Listed here is a single T cell receptor (beta chain). Its antigen is undetermined. Sequenced by immunoSEQ multiplex PCR; TCRdb stores in-frame clones only, minus some. The table lists under 1,100,000 clones, about 75% of them singletons. This record comes from a study of shared clonotypes between healthy human individuals. On the study more broadly: Each donor's CD4 naive and CD4 memory cells filled three plates apiece, CD8 naive two, and CD8 memory one.

Whole-study results and caveats: The low donor count limited represented genetic and exposure-history diversity.

The V end was cut by 0 bases, the J end by 6 bases, with 16 bases between. Germline V CDR1 and CDR2: MNHEY, SVGAGI. The length of the CDR3 is 16 residues. Researchers partitioned CD4+ cells into CD45RA+ naive and CD45RA-negative memory subsets. The TCR comes from a man between 18 and 35 years old in good health. This chain links TRBV6-5 with TRBJ2-3; D call uncertain. Material: memory CD4+ T cells sorted from blood. Subset noted: CD45RA-negative fraction. The CDR3 is CASSYSRPYLGDTQYF. The CDR3 DNA follows: TGTGCCAGCAGTTACTCGAGGCCGTACCTCGGGGATACGCAGTATTTT.